These 28 T cell receptor beta chains share one sample of origin, sequenced in a study of identical twins. TCRdb re-called the 5' RACE reads with MiXCR, one entry per CDR3 protein. Of 1.5 million to 2 million distinct CDR3 sequences detected, roughly a third appear once; the ten largest clones hold 0.25% to 0.3%. The sample consisted of cord blood. These receptors came from a newborn girl in good health.

On this clonotype: A read error may explain this, as a much larger clone is one base away. J is TRBJ2-5 and V is TRBV20-1, with D tentatively TRBD2 (6 bases). CDR1 is DFQATT and CDR2 is SNEGSKA in the germline V gene (reference sequence). Trimming left V 1 base short and J 11 bases short, with 20 bases between. This CDR3 has 14 amino acids. The CDR3 region has the DNA TGCAGTGCTAGAGTATTAGCGGCCTACAATGAGCAGTACTTC. It yields the protein CSARVLAAYNEQYF.

In the case of this clonotype: A read error may be the cause here, since a much bigger clone is one base away. The rearrangement uses TRBV7-9 and TRBJ1-5; TRBD1 agrees at 8 bases. Trimming at V came to 5 bases and at J to 5 bases, leaving 5 bases not matched to a gene. The CDR3 covers 14 residues. CDR1 is SEHNR, CDR2 FQNEAQ, per germline (reference sequence). In DNA, the CDR3 is TGTGCCAGCAGCCCCGACAGGGGCGATCAGCCCCAGCATTTT. It encodes CASSPDRGDQPQHF.

This clonotype occurred a few times. This chain joins TRBV20-1 and TRBJ1-2, with TRBD1 identical over 8 bases. V lost 7 bases to trimming and J lost 7 bases; unmatched junction nucleotides: 5. Germline loops: CDR1 DFQATT, CDR2 SNEGSKA (reference sequence). CDR3 length: 11 amino acids. In DNA, the CDR3 is TGCAGTGGAGACAGGGGCGGTGGCTACACCTTC. This encodes CSGDRGGGYTF.

At least ten counts were recorded for this clonotype. The rearrangement links TRBV11-2 to TRBJ2-2; D remains unclear. The germline V gene has CDR1 SGHAT and CDR2 FQNNGV. Trimming took off 3 bases at V and 5 bases at J, with 7 bases between the two ends. The CDR3 covers 13 residues. Here the CDR3 DNA reads TGTGCCAGCAGCTTGGTTAGGACCGGGGAGCTGTTTTTT. It yields the protein CASSLVRTGELFF. The full variable domain, in which reference TRBV11-2 and TRBJ2-2 provide the parts outside the CDR3, is EAGVAQSPRYKIIEKRQSVAFWCNPISGHATLYWYQQILGQGPKLLIQFQNNGVVDDSQLPKDRFSAERLKGVDSTLKIQPAKLEDSAVYLCASSLVRTGELFFGEGSRLTVL.

This clonotype showed up just a few times. The chain uses TRBV29-1 and TRBJ2-7, with D possibly TRBD2 on 5 matching bases. CDR3 length equals 15 residues. Germline V gives CDR1 SQVTM, CDR2 ANQGSEA. Trimming took 3 bases from V and 3 from J, leaving 18 bases between them. The CDR3 bases are TGCAGCGTTGATCTCTCGGGGAGCGCCGTCTACGAGCAGTACTTC. Encoded protein: CSVDLSGSAVYEQYF.

V usage is TRBV29-1 and J usage is TRBJ1-1, with a weak D call TRBD1 (5 bases). The V gene lost 7 bases and the J gene lost 1 base, with 13 bases spanning the gap. The CDR3 has 13 residues. The germline V gene encodes CDR1 SQVTM and CDR2 ANQGSEA. The CDR3 DNA follows: TGCAGCGCACAGGCCAGTGGGAACACTGAAGCTTTCTTT. Amino acids: CSAQASGNTEAFF.

A few counts support this clonotype. V and J are TRBV6-5 and TRBJ2-1, with D perhaps given as TRBD1 or TRBD2 (6 bases each). The germline V gene has CDR1 MNHEY and CDR2 SVGAGI. The V end was cut by 6 bases, the J end by 4 bases, with 19 bases between. The CDR3 totals 16 residues. The CDR3 sequence: CASRGGSPRGYNEQFF. CDR3 DNA: TGTGCCAGCAGAGGGGGGTCCCCAAGGGGTTACAATGAGCAGTTCTTC.

This chain joins TRBV2 and TRBJ2-7; the D gene is possibly TRBD1 (6 bases). The CDR3 totals 14 residues. Germline V gives CDR1 SNHLY, CDR2 FYNNEI. Trimming removed 10 bases at V and 2 bases at J, with 18 bases between. For the CDR3, the DNA is TGTGCCACCAAGCTGGGGACACAAACCTACGAGCAGTACTTC. This gives the protein CATKLGTQTYEQYF.

The J gene is TRBJ1-1, the V gene TRBV4-2; 10 nucleotides align to TRBD1. The CDR3 runs to 14 residues. Losses at the gene ends were 3 bases for V and 4 bases for J; bases not matched to a gene: 2. The germline V gene has CDR1 LGHNA and CDR2 YNFKEQ. Written as DNA, the CDR3 is TGTGCCAGCAGCCACGGACAGGGGGGCACTGAAGCTTTCTTT. Its translation is CASSHGQGGTEAFF.

The count of this clonotype is one. The chain couples TRBV7-8 to TRBJ2-5; unclear D gene. Per the germline V gene, CDR1 is SGHVS and CDR2 is FQNEAQ. There are 18 residues in the CDR3. Trimming cost V 1 base and J 5 bases, with 23 bases left between them. The CDR3 loop is CASSLGGLTPNQKETQYF. CDR3 DNA sequence: TGTGCCAGCAGCTTAGGCGGTCTAACCCCCAACCAAAAGGAGACCCAGTACTTC. Full variable domain (missing parts from reference TRBV7-8 and TRBJ2-5): GAGVSQSPRYKVAKRGQDVALRCDPISGHVSLFWYQQALGQGPEFLTYFQNEAQLDKSGLPSDRFFAERPEGSVSTLKIQRTQQEDSAVYLCASSLGGLTPNQKETQYFGPGTRLLVL.

This rearrangement joins TRBV29-1 to TRBJ1-2; TRBD1 matches at 10 bases. V shed 7 bases and J 4 bases; nucleotides not matched to a gene: 36. The V gene's germline CDR1 is SQVTM and CDR2 ANQGSEA. The CDR3 sequence is 23 residues long. In DNA, the CDR3 is TGCAGCGCCATAACAGGGACAGGGGAGACCCTCCTGGATAAGGCAGAGTGGGTCTATGGCTACACCTTC. This gives the protein CSAITGTGETLLDKAEWVYGYTF.

As concerns this clonotype: A read error may be the cause here, since a much bigger clone is one base away. The genes are TRBV28 and TRBJ2-7; 9 bases are shared with TRBD1. The CDR3 has 14 amino acids. Germline lookup yields CDR1 MDHEN and CDR2 SYDVKM. J was trimmed by 4 bases and V by 8 bases; bases with no gene match: 9. The CDR3 DNA reads as TGTGCCAGCGGTGGTACAGGGGGCCAATACGAGCAGTACTTC. Protein: CASGGTGGQYEQYF.

In its sample, this clonotype was seen a few times. This chain joins TRBV6-6 and TRBJ2-3, with TRBD2 matching 10 bases. The germline V gene has CDR1 MNHNY and CDR2 SVGAGI (reference sequence). V dropped 7 bases and J dropped 2; count of bases not matched to a gene: 12. The CDR3 covers 17 residues. CDR3 DNA: TGTGCCAGCATCGCCGTTTCACTAGCGGGGTACACAGATACGCAGTATTTT. It translates to CASIAVSLAGYTDTQYF.

The chain couples TRBV3-1 to TRBJ2-5; 10 bases agree with TRBD2. CDR1 LGHDT and CDR2 YNNKEL come from the germline V gene (reference sequence). The CDR3 loop spans 15 amino acids. V shed 0 bases, J shed 12 bases, and the junction held 10 bases outside the gene matches. The CDR3 coding sequence is TGTGCCAGCAGCCAAGAGGCCAGACTAGCGGGCCGGGAGTACTTC. Amino acids: CASSQEARLAGREYF.

The chain recombines TRBV20-1 with TRBJ2-2; 9 nucleotides match TRBD2. The CDR3 runs 16 residues. The trim removed 2 bases at V and 4 bases at J, leaving 8 bases unmatched. CDR1 and CDR2 (germline): DFQATT, SNEGSKA (reference sequence). CDR3 residues: CSARPSGAAGTGELFF. CDR3 coding DNA: TGCAGTGCTAGACCTAGCGGGGCAGCGGGCACCGGGGAGCTGTTTTTT.

The genes are TRBV12-3 or TRBV12-4 and TRBJ2-3, with 10 bases lining up with TRBD2. Germline trimming cut 7 bases from V and 4 bases from J; bases unmatched to any gene: 8. The CDR3 runs to 15 residues. In DNA, the CDR3 is TGTGCCAGCAACCGGCAGCGGGGGGGCGCAGATACGCAGTATTTT. It is translated as CASNRQRGGADTQYF.

The rearrangement links TRBV2 to TRBJ1-2; possible D gene TRBD1, 6 bases. CDR3 length equals 14 residues. Germline loops: CDR1 SNHLY, CDR2 FYNNEI. With 1 base removed from V and 4 bases from J, the gap between germline ends came to 10 bases. CDR3 amino acids: CASSEGRQAYGYTF. The DNA of the CDR3 is TGTGCCAGCAGTGAAGGGAGACAGGCCTATGGCTACACCTTC.

In its sample, this clonotype was seen a few times. The CDR3 is CSARGPQGKPEKLFF. DNA of the CDR3: TGCAGTGCTAGAGGGCCCCAGGGAAAACCTGAAAAACTGTTTTTT. The chain is built from TRBV20-1 and TRBJ1-4, with D perhaps TRBD1 (5 bases). V was pared by 1 base and J by 7 bases, with 16 bases between. The germline gives CDR1 DFQATT, CDR2 SNEGSKA (reference sequence). There are 15 residues in the CDR3.

This clonotype has a count of ten or more. An end of the junction differs from the germline gene, which may be a read error. This chain joins TRBV12-3 or TRBV12-4 and TRBJ1-2, with 9 nucleotides matching TRBD1. The CDR3 contains 13 residues. The CDR3 region is CASSLGQGNGYTF. CDR3 coding DNA: TGTGCCAGCAGCTTAGGACAGGGGAATGGCTACACCTTC.

This clonotype was seen repeatedly, ten times or more. This sequence joins TRBV7-2 and TRBJ2-7; D remains ambiguous. The V end lost 1 base, the J end lost 3 bases, and 4 bases lay between the germline ends. This CDR3 has 12 amino acids. Germline V gene data show CDR1 as SGHTA and CDR2 as FQGNSA. For the CDR3, the DNA is TGTGCCAGCAGCTTAGTTTTCTACGAGCAGTACTTC. As protein: CASSLVFYEQYF.

The rearrangement uses TRBV2 and TRBJ1-2; D gene unclear. CDR3 length: 12 amino acids. Germline CDR1 and CDR2: SNHLY and FYNNEI. V lost 0 bases to trimming and J lost 8 bases, with 7 bases between them. Here the CDR3 reads CASSEARNGYTF. In nucleotides, the CDR3 is TGTGCCAGCAGTGAAGCCAGGAACGGCTACACCTTC. The variable domain in full, with the rest retrieved from reference TRBV2 and TRBJ1-2, is EPEVTQTPSHQVTQMGQEVILRCVPISNHLYFYWYRQILGQKVEFLVSFYNNEISEKSEIFDDQFSVERPDGSNFTLKIRSTKLEDSAMYFCASSEARNGYTFGSGTRLTVV.

This clonotype was observed a few times. The rearrangement joins TRBV5-1 to TRBJ2-3; no reliable D call. The V gene lost 4 bases and the J gene lost 5 bases, with 11 bases spanning the gap. The CDR3 covers 13 residues. Per the germline V gene, CDR1 is SGHRS and CDR2 is YFSETQ. The CDR3 is CASSVVLGDTQYF. The DNA for the CDR3 is TGCGCCAGCAGCGTCGTCCTGGGAGATACGCAGTATTTT.

In its sample, this clonotype was seen a few times. The chain employs TRBV28 and TRBJ1-6; tentatively, D is TRBD1 (5 bases). The CDR3 loop spans 15 amino acids. Trimming took 6 bases from V and 1 from J, leaving 10 bases between them. The V gene's germline CDR1 is MDHEN and CDR2 SYDVKM. CDR3 sequence: CASRAGISYNSPLHF. As DNA, the CDR3 is TGTGCCAGCAGGGCAGGGATATCCTATAATTCACCCCTCCACTTT.

The gene calls are TRBV20-1 and TRBJ1-6; 8 nucleotides agree with TRBD1. The CDR3 is made up of 17 amino acids. V shed 0 bases and J 9 bases; nucleotides not matched to a gene: 13. CDR1 and CDR2 from the germline V gene are DFQATT and SNEGSKA (reference sequence). The CDR3 sequence: CSARDPYRTGIVSPLHF. The CDR3 bases are TGCAGTGCTAGAGATCCATACCGGACAGGGATTGTTTCACCCCTCCACTTT.

In its sample, this clonotype was seen a few times. The chain joins TRBV20-1 to TRBJ2-1; D possibly corresponds to TRBD1 (6 bases). The CDR3 consists of 14 residues. Trimming removed 3 bases at V and 7 bases at J, with 16 bases between. Germline CDR1 reads DFQATT; CDR2 reads SNEGSKA (reference sequence). The CDR3 is CSASPMPQGNEQFF. CDR3 bases: TGCAGTGCTAGTCCTATGCCCCAGGGGAATGAGCAGTTCTTC.

This clonotype came up many times. This chain links TRBV18 with TRBJ2-7; no clear D. The CDR3 covers 15 residues. The V gene's germline CDR1 is KGHSH and CDR2 LQKENI. The ends were cut back, 2 bases at V and 5 bases at J, with 16 bases in the middle. The CDR3 reads CASSPRIHLLDEQYF. CDR3 nucleotide sequence: TGTGCCAGCTCACCAAGGATTCACCTCCTGGACGAGCAGTACTTC.

This clonotype showed up just a few times. The chain couples TRBV5-1 to TRBJ2-7, with 8 bases matching TRBD2. Unmatched junction bases numbered 8, after V lost 1 base and J lost 2 bases. The CDR3 totals 16 residues. The germline V gene encodes CDR1 SGHRS and CDR2 YFSETQ. This CDR3 reads CASSLTSGVYAYEQYF. CDR3 nucleotide sequence: TGCGCCAGCAGCTTGACTAGCGGAGTATATGCCTACGAGCAGTACTTC.

J is TRBJ2-3 and V is TRBV12-3 or TRBV12-4; no reliable D call. CDR3 size: 14 residues. Trimming pared 6 bases from V and 1 base from J, leaving 11 bases between. The CDR3 loop reads CASSVNGGTDTQYF. The CDR3 bases are TGTGCCAGCAGCGTGAATGGGGGCACAGATACGCAGTATTTT.